Presented here are 5 T cell receptor beta chains from one specimen sequenced in a study of cytomegalovirus exposure and HLA in healthy donors. The PCR ran on 60 Vbeta and 13 Jbeta primers. Measured with immunoSEQ multiplex PCR; TCRdb has only the in-frame clones, and not every one. The sample consists of over 120,000 clones, 75% to 85% of them appearing once. The sequenced sample was PBMCs. These TCRs come from a woman aged 18-29 years in good health and CMV-seropositive.

The chain uses TRBV28 and TRBJ2-3; TRBD1 aligns across 9 bases. CDR3 length: 15 amino acids. With 5 bases clipped from V and 4 bases from J, the junction kept 7 bases outside the gene matches. The V gene's germline CDR1 is MDHEN and CDR2 SYDVKM. CDR3 nucleotide sequence: TGTGCCAGCAGTCCAACAGGGGGCGCGTCAGATACGCAGTATTTT. This sequence encodes CASSPTGGASDTQYF.

CDR3 amino acids: CAWSVTSGDTNQPQHF. The CDR3 DNA follows: TGTGCCTGGAGTGTCACCTCAGGGGACACTAATCAGCCCCAGCATTTT. The V and J genes are TRBV30 and TRBJ1-5; the D gene is possibly TRBD1 (6 bases). In germline, CDR1 is GTSNPN, CDR2 SVGIG (reference sequence). The CDR3 consists of 16 residues. Trimming took 0 bases from V and 4 from J, leaving 16 bases between them.

V and J are TRBV9 and TRBJ1-1; D gene ambiguous. Looked up from germline, CDR1 is SGDLS and CDR2 is YYNGEE. The CDR3 consists of 13 residues. The V end lost 4 bases, the J end lost 0 bases, and 7 bases lay between the germline ends. The DNA for the CDR3 is TGTGCCAGCAGCCCACACATGAACACTGAAGCTTTCTTT. Protein: CASSPHMNTEAFF.

Written as DNA, the CDR3 is TGTGCCAGCAGTCCGGGGCAGGAGGGCACTGAAGCTTTCTTT. Translating gives CASSPGQEGTEAFF. The rearrangement links TRBV6-5 to TRBJ1-1, with D perhaps TRBD1 (5 bases). V was shortened by 5 bases and J by 4 bases, with 14 bases between the two germline ends. CDR1 and CDR2 (germline): MNHEY, SVGAGI. The CDR3 runs to 14 residues.

The chain uses TRBV9 and TRBJ2-2; 7 bases match TRBD1. With V trimmed by 0 bases and J by 6 bases, 8 bases remained unmatched. The CDR3 is 16 residues long. In germline, CDR1 is SGDLS, CDR2 YYNGEE. The CDR3 here is CASSVVTGKFAGELFF. In nucleotides, the CDR3 is TGTGCCAGCAGCGTAGTGACAGGGAAATTCGCCGGGGAGCTGTTTTTT. The whole variable domain, remainder taken from reference TRBV9 and TRBJ2-2, is DSGVTQTPKHLITATGQRVTLRCSPRSGDLSVYWYQQSLDQGLQFLIQYYNGEERAKGNILERFSAQQFPDLHSELNLSSLELGDSALYFCASSVVTGKFAGELFFGEGSRLTVL.